The clone carrying this TCR beta chain was seen ten or more times. Its target is not known. Read data end 3 residues before the CDR3 end; the end is taken from the germline J gene. Assay: immunoSEQ multiplex PCR; the TCRdb copy retains only in-frame clones and omits some. Observed in the sample are about 66,000 clones, none of them singletons. Caucasian heritage predominated among both patients and controls. The data belong to a study of T cell clonality in common variable immunodeficiency. Overall study findings and caveats: Fewer deletions and N-nucleotide insertions were reportedly seen in common variable immunodeficiency TCR beta sequences. Compared with controls, CVID subjects had fewer shared TCRbeta clones.

CDR1 is LNHDA, CDR2 SQIVND, per germline (reference sequence). This CDR3 is 13 amino acids long. V dropped 3 bases and J dropped 7 bases, with 9 bases sitting between them. The sample was peripheral blood mononuclear cells. V is TRBV19 and J is TRBJ1-4; D is unresolved. This clonotype originated in a person between 18 and 75 years old in good health. This CDR3 is CASSIRSGEKLFF. The covered CDR3 bases are TGTGCCAGTAGTATCCGCAGCGGTGAAAAA.